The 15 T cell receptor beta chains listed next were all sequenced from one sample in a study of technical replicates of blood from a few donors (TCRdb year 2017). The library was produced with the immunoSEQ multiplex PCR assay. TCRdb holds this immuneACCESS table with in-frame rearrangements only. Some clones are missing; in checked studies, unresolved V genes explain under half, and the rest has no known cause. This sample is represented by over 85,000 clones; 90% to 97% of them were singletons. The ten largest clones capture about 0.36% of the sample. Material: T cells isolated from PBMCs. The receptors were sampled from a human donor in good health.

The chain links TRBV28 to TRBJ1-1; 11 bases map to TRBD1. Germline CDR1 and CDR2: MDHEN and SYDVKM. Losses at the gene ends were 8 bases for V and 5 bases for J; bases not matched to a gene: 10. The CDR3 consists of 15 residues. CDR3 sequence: CASRTGGTYFTEAFF. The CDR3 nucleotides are TGTGCCAGCCGGACAGGGGGCACTTATTTTACTGAAGCTTTCTTT.

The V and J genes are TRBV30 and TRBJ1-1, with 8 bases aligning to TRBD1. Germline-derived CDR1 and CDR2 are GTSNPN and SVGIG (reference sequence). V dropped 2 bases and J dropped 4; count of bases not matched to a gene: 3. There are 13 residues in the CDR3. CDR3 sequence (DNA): TGTGCCTGGAGTTCAACAGGGGGCACTGAAGCTTTCTTT. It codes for CAWSSTGGTEAFF.

CDR3 loop: CSARKAEAFF. The CDR3 DNA sequence: TGCAGTGCCAGGAAGGCTGAAGCTTTCTTT. The chain uses TRBV20-1 and TRBJ1-1, with D unclear. V dropped 6 bases and J dropped 6 bases, with 8 bases sitting between them. The CDR3 extends over 10 amino acids. Germline CDR1 is DFQATT and CDR2 is SNEGSKA (reference sequence).

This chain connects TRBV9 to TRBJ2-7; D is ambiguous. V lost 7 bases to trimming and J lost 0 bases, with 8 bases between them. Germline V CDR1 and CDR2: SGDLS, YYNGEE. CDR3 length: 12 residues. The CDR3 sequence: CASAHPSYEQYF. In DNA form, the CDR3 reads TGTGCCAGCGCGCACCCCTCCTACGAGCAGTACTTC.

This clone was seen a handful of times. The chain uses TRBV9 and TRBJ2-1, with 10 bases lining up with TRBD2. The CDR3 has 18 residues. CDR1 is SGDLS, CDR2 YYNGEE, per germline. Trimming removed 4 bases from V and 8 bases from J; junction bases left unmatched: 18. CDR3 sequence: CASSYKTLAGDQSDEQFF. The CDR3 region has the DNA TGTGCCAGCAGCTATAAAACTCTAGCGGGAGACCAATCGGATGAGCAGTTCTTC.

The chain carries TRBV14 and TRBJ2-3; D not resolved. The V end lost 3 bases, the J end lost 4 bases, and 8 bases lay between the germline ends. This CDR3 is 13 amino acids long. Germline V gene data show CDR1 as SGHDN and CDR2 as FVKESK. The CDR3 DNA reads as TGTGCCAGCAGCCAGGATCTAGCAGATACGCAGTATTTT. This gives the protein CASSQDLADTQYF.

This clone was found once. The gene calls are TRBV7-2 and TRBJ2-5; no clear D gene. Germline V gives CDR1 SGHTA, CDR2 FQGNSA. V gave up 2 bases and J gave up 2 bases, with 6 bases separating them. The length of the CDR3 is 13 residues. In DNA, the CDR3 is TGTGCCAGCAGCTTACTTCCTCAAGAGACCCAGTACTTC. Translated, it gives CASSLLPQETQYF.

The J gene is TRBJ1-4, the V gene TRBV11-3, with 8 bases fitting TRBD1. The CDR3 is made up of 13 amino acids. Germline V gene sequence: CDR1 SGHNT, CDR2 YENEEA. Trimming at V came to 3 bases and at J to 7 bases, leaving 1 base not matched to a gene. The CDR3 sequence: CASSLDRAEKLFF. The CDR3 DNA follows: TGTGCCAGCAGCTTGGACAGGGCTGAAAAACTGTTTTTT. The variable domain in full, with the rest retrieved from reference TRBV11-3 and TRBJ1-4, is EAGVVQSPRYKIIEKKQPVAFWCNPISGHNTLYWYLQNLGQGPELLIRYENEEAVDDSQLPKDRFSAERLKGVDSTLKIQPAELGDSAVYLCASSLDRAEKLFFGSGTQLSVL.

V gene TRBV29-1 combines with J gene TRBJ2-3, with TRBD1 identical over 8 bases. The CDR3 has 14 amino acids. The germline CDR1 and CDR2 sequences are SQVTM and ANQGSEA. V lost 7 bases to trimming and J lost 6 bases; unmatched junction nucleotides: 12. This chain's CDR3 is CSGMDRALGDTQYF. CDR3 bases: TGCAGCGGGATGGACAGGGCCTTAGGGGATACGCAGTATTTT.

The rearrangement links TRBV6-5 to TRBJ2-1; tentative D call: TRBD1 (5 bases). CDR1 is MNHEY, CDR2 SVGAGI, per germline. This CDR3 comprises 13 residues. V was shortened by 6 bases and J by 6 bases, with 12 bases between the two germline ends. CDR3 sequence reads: CASSRQLFNEQFF. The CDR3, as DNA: TGTGCCAGCAGCAGACAGTTATTCAATGAGCAGTTCTTC.

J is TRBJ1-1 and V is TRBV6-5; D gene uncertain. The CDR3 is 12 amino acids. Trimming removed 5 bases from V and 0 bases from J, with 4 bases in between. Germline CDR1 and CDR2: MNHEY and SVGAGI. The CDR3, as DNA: TGTGCCAGCAGTGACATGAACACTGAAGCTTTCTTT. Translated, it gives CASSDMNTEAFF.

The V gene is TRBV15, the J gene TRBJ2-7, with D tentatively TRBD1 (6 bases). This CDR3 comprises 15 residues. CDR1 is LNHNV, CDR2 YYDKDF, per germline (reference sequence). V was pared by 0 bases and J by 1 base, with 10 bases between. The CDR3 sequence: CATSREGTPSYEQYF. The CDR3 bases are TGTGCCACCAGCAGAGAGGGGACACCTTCCTACGAGCAGTACTTC.

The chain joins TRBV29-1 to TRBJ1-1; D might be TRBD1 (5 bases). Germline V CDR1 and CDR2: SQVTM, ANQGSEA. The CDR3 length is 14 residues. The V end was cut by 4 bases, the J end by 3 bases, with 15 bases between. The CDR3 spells CSVVAVGGDTEAFF. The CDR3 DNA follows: TGCAGCGTTGTGGCAGTGGGGGGGGACACTGAAGCTTTCTTT.

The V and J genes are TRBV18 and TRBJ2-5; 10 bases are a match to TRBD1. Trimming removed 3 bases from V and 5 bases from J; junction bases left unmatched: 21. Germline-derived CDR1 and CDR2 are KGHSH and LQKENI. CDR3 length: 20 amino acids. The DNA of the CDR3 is TGTGCCAGCTCACCCATAACCGCAAGACAGGGGGCATTGGTTCGCGAGACCCAGTACTTC. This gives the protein CASSPITARQGALVRETQYF.

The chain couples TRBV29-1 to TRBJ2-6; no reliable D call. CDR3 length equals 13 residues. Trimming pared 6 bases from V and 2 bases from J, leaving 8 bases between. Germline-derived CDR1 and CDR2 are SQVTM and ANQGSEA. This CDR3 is CSVQSTGANVLTF. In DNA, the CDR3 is TGCAGCGTACAGAGCACTGGGGCCAACGTCCTGACTTTC.